Each of the 5 T cell receptor beta chains below was sequenced from the same sample in a study of OX40 agonist ivuxolimab in advanced cancers. Method: immunoSEQ multiplex PCR; TCRdb's copy keeps in-frame clones and lacks some. The sample carries almost 20,000 clones, about four fifths recorded once. This material consisted of CD4+ or CD8+ T cells sorted from blood, taken in a trial of the OX40 agonist ivuxolimab. The receptors come from an adult with an advanced solid tumor such as melanoma, head and neck, liver or kidney cancer.

The V gene is TRBV28, the J gene TRBJ2-7; 8 bases map to TRBD1. The V gene end was trimmed by 3 bases and the J gene end by 4 bases; junction bases not matched to a gene: 5. CDR1 is MDHEN and CDR2 is SYDVKM in the germline V gene. CDR3 length: 14 residues. In nucleotides, the CDR3 is TGTGCCAGCAGTTTCCAGGGGGCGATTTACGAGCAGTACTTC. Residues: CASSFQGAIYEQYF.

The rearrangement joins TRBV13 to TRBJ2-7, with 8 positions matching TRBD2. The germline V gene encodes CDR1 PRHDT and CDR2 FYEKMQ (reference sequence). V lost 4 bases, J lost 5 bases, and 10 bases stayed unmatched. This CDR3 is built from 15 residues. Written as DNA, the CDR3 is TGTGCCAGCAGCTCCCCCCTACGGGAGGGCCACGAGCAGTACTTC. Encoded protein: CASSSPLREGHEQYF.

The chain employs TRBV27 and TRBJ1-6; D is unresolved. Germline V gene data show CDR1 as MNHEY and CDR2 as SMNVEV (reference sequence). CDR3 size: 15 residues. Trimming shortened V by 8 bases and J by 8 bases, and 19 bases separated the two germline ends. CDR3 protein: CASAERPGTDSPLHF. The DNA of the CDR3 is TGTGCCAGCGCTGAACGGCCCGGTACGGATTCACCCCTCCACTTT.

The chain employs TRBV4-1 and TRBJ1-2; D remains unclear. Per the germline V gene, CDR1 is MGHRA and CDR2 is YSYEKL. Between the trimmed V and J ends, which lost 6 bases and 4 bases, there was a span of 12 bases. The CDR3 runs 13 residues. The CDR3 DNA sequence: TGCGCCAGCAGTCAACACGGTGCCTATGGCTACACCTTC. As protein: CASSQHGAYGYTF.

This sequence joins TRBV29-1 and TRBJ2-2; 7 nucleotides line up with TRBD1. CDR1 is SQVTM and CDR2 is ANQGSEA in the germline V gene. The CDR3 runs 15 residues. V trimming: 7 bases; J trimming: 2 bases; junction bases outside the gene matches: 10. The CDR3 is CSARGPRENTGELFF. The CDR3 nucleotides read TGCAGCGCTAGGGGGCCGAGGGAAAACACCGGGGAGCTGTTTTTT.